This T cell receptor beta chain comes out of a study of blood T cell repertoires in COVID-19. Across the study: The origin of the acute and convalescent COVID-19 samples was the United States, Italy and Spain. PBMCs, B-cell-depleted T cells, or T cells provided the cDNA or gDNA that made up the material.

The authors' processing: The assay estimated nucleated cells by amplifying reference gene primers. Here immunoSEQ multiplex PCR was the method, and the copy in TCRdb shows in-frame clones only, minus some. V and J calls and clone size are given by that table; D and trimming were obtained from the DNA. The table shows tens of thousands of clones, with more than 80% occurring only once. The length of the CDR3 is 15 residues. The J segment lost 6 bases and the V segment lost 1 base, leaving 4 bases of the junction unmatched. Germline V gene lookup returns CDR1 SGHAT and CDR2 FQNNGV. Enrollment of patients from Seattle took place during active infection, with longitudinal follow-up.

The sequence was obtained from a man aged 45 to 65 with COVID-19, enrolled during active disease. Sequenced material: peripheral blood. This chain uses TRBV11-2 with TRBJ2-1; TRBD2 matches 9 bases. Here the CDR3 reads CASSLVAGVVNEQFF. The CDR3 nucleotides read TGTGCCAGCAGCTTAGTAGCGGGAGTGGTCAATGAGCAGTTCTTC.